This T cell receptor beta chain was sequenced for a study of PD-1 blockade in classical Hodgkin lymphoma. Germline V CDR1 and CDR2: SGHRS, YFSETQ. The CDR3 covers 14 residues. Trimming pared 4 bases from V and 7 bases from J, leaving 15 bases between. Study-wide points: Compared with healthy donors, newly diagnosed patients reportedly showed lower baseline TCR diversity. Sources of repertoire differences remain undefined, possibly disease activity or prior therapy.

Note on this clone: Its cognate antigen is unknown.

TCRdb keeps only in-frame clones here, not all; method: immunoSEQ multiplex PCR. The data show 75,000 to 100,000 clones, roughly 79% seen once. Relapse after autologous stem cell transplantation occurred in every patient, and brentuximab vedotin exposure varied. This specimen consisted of peripheral blood mononuclear cells (PBMCs), obtained before the second cycle of nivolumab. The sequence derives from a human donor with classical Hodgkin lymphoma. V usage is TRBV5-1 and J usage is TRBJ2-4, with a possible D match to TRBD1 (6 bases). The CDR3 region has the DNA TGCGCCAGCAGCCCACGACCGCAGGGGAACATTCAGTACTTC. Translating gives CASSPRPQGNIQYF.